This T cell receptor (beta chain) was sequenced for a study of neurological immune-mediated disorders. Study-level points and caveats: Phylogenetic grouping placed 18 of 34 multiple sclerosis patients' repertoires in one related-CDR3 cluster, a possible signature.

Germline V gene lookup returns CDR1 SGHRS and CDR2 YFSETQ. J gave up 4 bases and V 7 bases, and 10 bases lay outside the gene matches. The CDR3 is 14 residues long. There are a few counts of this clonotype. As yet, its antigen is unknown. A clone one base away is much larger, so this may be a read error. As for the cDNA, it was generated by 5'RACE with 10-nucleotide random UMIs. A single record per CDR3 protein comes from TCRdb applying MiXCR to the 5' RACE reads. This table holds about 40,000 distinct CDR3 sequences, about 2.3% found once. Sample: PBMCs. The source of this sequence is a man aged 50-60 years with multiple sclerosis. The J gene is TRBJ1-1, the V gene TRBV5-1; 7 bases line up with TRBD1. The CDR3 region is CASSRGPKGTEAFF. CDR3 nucleotides: TGCGCCAGCTCGAGGGGGCCTAAGGGCACTGAAGCTTTCTTT.